This is a list of T cell receptor beta chains from one sample in a study of cytomegalovirus exposure and HLA in healthy donors. Using immunoSEQ multiplex PCR, the repertoire was profiled, and TCRdb retains in-frame clones only, with some absent. Seen here are 100,000 to 150,000 clones, more than 70% observed once, and the top ten hold 3.5% to 4.5%. The sample comprised PBMCs. The receptors stem from a man aged 25-45 years in good health and CMV-seronegative. CDR3s include the opening cysteine and the closing phenylalanine or tryptophan. The D gene is left open where the match is weak. Not all rows give a size; the values are once, few, many and, for expanded clones, a class.

CDR3 length,J gene,clone size,D gene,V gene,CDR3 protein,CDR3 DNA
12,TRBJ1-5,NA,NA,TRBV19,CASSMDNRAQHF,TGTGCCAGTAGTATGGACAATAGGGCCCAGCATTTT
12,TRBJ1-2,NA,NA,TRBV19,CASSPYGVGYTF,TGTGCCAGTAGTCCCTACGGGGTCGGCTACACCTTC
17,TRBJ2-3,NA,NA,TRBV4-3,CASSHRWAEGEGDTQYF,TGCGCCAGCAGCCACCGATGGGCCGAGGGGGAAGGGGATACGCAGTATTTT
13,TRBJ1-2,NA,TRBD1,TRBV5-1,CASSLGQGDGYTF,TGCGCCAGCAGCTTGGGACAGGGCGACGGCTACACCTTC
14,TRBJ2-7,few,TRBD1,TRBV5-1,CASSRGQGTYEQYF,TGCGCCAGCAGCAGAGGACAGGGTACCTACGAGCAGTACTTC
13,TRBJ2-3,NA,TRBD2,TRBV2,CASSQRGGDTQYF,TGTGCCAGCAGTCAGCGGGGGGGAGATACGCAGTATTTT
15,TRBJ1-2,NA,TRBD1,TRBV23-1,CASSLRGQPNYGYTF,TGCGCCAGCAGTCTGAGGGGACAGCCTAACTATGGCTACACCTTC
13,TRBJ1-5,NA,NA,TRBV29-1,CSVEETEDQPQHF,TGCAGCGTTGAAGAGACAGAAGATCAGCCCCAGCATTTT
16,TRBJ2-1,NA,TRBD2,TRBV9,CASSVVGGGGYNEQFF,TGTGCCAGCAGCGTAGTTGGCGGCGGGGGTTACAATGAGCAGTTCTTC
16,TRBJ2-5,few,NA,TRBV7-9,CASSEPDRLPDSTQYF,TGTGCCAGCAGCGAACCAGATCGACTACCCGATTCGACCCAGTACTTC
9,TRBJ1-1,NA,NA,TRBV29-1,CSVGSEAFF,TGCAGCGTTGGGAGTGAAGCTTTCTTT
14,TRBJ1-2,NA,TRBD1,TRBV6-1,CASNNRGDNYGYTF,TGTGCCAGCAATAACAGGGGGGATAACTATGGCTACACCTTC
14,TRBJ2-1,NA,TRBD1,TRBV12-5,CASGPDRAFNEQFF,TGTGCTAGTGGTCCCGACAGGGCCTTTAATGAGCAGTTCTTC
16,TRBJ1-1,NA,TRBD1,TRBV13,CASRYTTGERDSKAFF,TGTGCCAGCAGATATACGACAGGGGAGAGAGATTCCAAAGCTTTCTTT
15,TRBJ1-4,NA,NA,TRBV29-1,CSVEDQGSTNEKLFF,TGCAGCGTTGAAGATCAGGGATCCACTAATGAAAAACTGTTTTTT
15,TRBJ2-1,NA,TRBD2,TRBV18,CASRTRGGLGNEQFF,TGTGCCAGCCGGACGCGGGGGGGCCTCGGCAATGAGCAGTTCTTC
16,TRBJ2-6,NA,NA,TRBV5-1,CASRRGGSSGANVLTF,TGCGCCAGCAGGCGAGGGGGAAGCTCTGGGGCCAACGTCCTGACTTTC
15,TRBJ1-2,NA,TRBD1,TRBV7-9,CASSLRDSVNYGYTF,TGTGCCAGCAGCTTAAGGGACAGTGTCAACTATGGCTACACCTTC
14,TRBJ1-1,once,NA,TRBV9,CASSPTGGSTEAFF,TGTGCCAGCAGCCCCACCGGGGGTTCCACTGAAGCTTTCTTT
16,TRBJ1-6,NA,NA,TRBV18,CASSPLRDRLNSPLHF,TGTGCCAGCTCACCACTCAGAGACAGGTTGAATTCACCCCTCCACTTT
17,TRBJ2-5,NA,TRBD2,TRBV5-6,CASSLEGRGGAQETQYF,TGTGCCAGCAGCTTGGAGGGGCGGGGGGGCGCCCAAGAGACCCAGTACTTC
15,TRBJ2-7,few,NA,TRBV7-2,CASSPRQLLSYEQYF,TGTGCCAGCAGCCCAAGACAGCTACTCTCCTACGAGCAGTACTTC
13,TRBJ2-1,NA,NA,TRBV10-1,CASSALRGDEQFF,TGCGCCAGCAGTGCACTTCGGGGTGATGAGCAGTTCTTC
15,TRBJ1-5,NA,NA,TRBV19,CASSIPGLSNQPQHF,TGTGCCAGTAGTATACCAGGGCTTAGCAATCAGCCCCAGCATTTT
19,TRBJ2-4,NA,TRBD2,TRBV29-1,CSVEDITSGGLSAKNIQYF,TGCAGCGTTGAAGATATCACTAGCGGGGGTCTCTCTGCCAAAAACATTCAGTACTTC
15,TRBJ1-5,few,TRBD1,TRBV9,CASSVGGQTNQPQHF,TGTGCCAGCAGCGTTGGGGGACAGACTAATCAGCCCCAGCATTTT
13,TRBJ2-3,NA,NA,TRBV18,CASSASLTDTQYF,TGTGCCAGCTCCGCTTCCCTAACAGATACGCAGTATTTT